The 31 T cell receptor beta chains reported below all come from one sample, sequenced in a study of B cell selection in AIRE deficiency. Method: immunoSEQ multiplex PCR; TCRdb's copy keeps in-frame clones and lacks some. This table has roughly 23,000 clones, approximately 96% appearing once. CD4+CD127+ cells were sorted as the conventional CD4 T cells. The sequenced sample consisted of CD4+CD127+ conventional T cells sorted from PBMCs. Every receptor here comes from a human donor in good health.

This chain joins TRBV6-5 and TRBJ1-4, with 8 bases fitting TRBD1. CDR1 and CDR2 (germline): MNHEY, SVGAGI. The V gene end was trimmed by 6 bases and the J gene end by 8 bases; junction bases not matched to a gene: 8. CDR3 length: 14 residues. The DNA of the CDR3 is TGTGCCAGCAGCGCGGACAGGGAAGAAGAAAAACTGTTTTTT. It codes for CASSADREEEKLFF.

This clone was recorded only once. This chain links TRBV19 with TRBJ1-6; D is undetermined. There are 16 residues in the CDR3. Germline V gives CDR1 LNHDA, CDR2 SQIVND (reference sequence). The germline V and J ends were trimmed by 4 bases and 10 bases, with 20 bases remaining between them. The CDR3 loop is CASSTWRATTPSPLHF. The CDR3 DNA is TGTGCCAGTAGTACCTGGCGGGCAACGACACCATCACCCCTCCACTTT.

V is TRBV5-1 and J is TRBJ1-4, with 7 bases matching TRBD1. Germline CDR1 is SGHRS and CDR2 is YFSETQ. The CDR3 sequence is 15 residues long. V lost 4 bases to trimming and J lost 0 bases; unmatched junction nucleotides: 3. CDR3 DNA sequence: TGCGCCAGCAGCCCAGGGACAGCAACTAATGAAAAACTGTTTTTT. Its protein is CASSPGTATNEKLFF.

The table lists this clone with a count of one. The chain couples TRBV18 to TRBJ2-1; TRBD2 aligns across 7 bases. The CDR3 is 15 amino acids. The germline CDR1 and CDR2 sequences are KGHSH and LQKENI. J lost 3 bases, V lost 3 bases, and 5 bases had no gene match. The DNA for the CDR3 is TGTGCCAGCTCACCGCTAGCGGAGTACTACAATGAGCAGTTCTTC. This codes for CASSPLAEYYNEQFF.

The chain combines TRBV5-1 with TRBJ2-7; D is uncertain. Trimming took off 0 bases at V and 5 bases at J, with 15 bases between the two ends. Per the germline V gene, CDR1 is SGHRS and CDR2 is YFSETQ. The CDR3 has 15 amino acids. CDR3: CASSLARPGIDEQYF. CDR3 coding DNA: TGCGCCAGCAGCTTGGCACGCCCCGGTATCGACGAGCAGTACTTC.

J is TRBJ2-1 and V is TRBV18; 7 nucleotides match TRBD1. V lost 3 bases, J lost 3 bases, and 5 bases stayed unmatched. Germline V gene lookup returns CDR1 KGHSH and CDR2 LQKENI. CDR3 length equals 15 residues. The CDR3 reads CASSPGTVGYNEQFF. CDR3 nucleotide sequence: TGTGCCAGCTCACCTGGGACAGTTGGCTACAATGAGCAGTTCTTC.

This sequence joins TRBV9 and TRBJ2-3; TRBD1 is a possible D gene (6 bases). CDR1 and CDR2 (germline): SGDLS, YYNGEE. Trimming stripped 3 bases from V and 5 bases from J, with 7 bases between. The CDR3 length is 12 residues. The CDR3: CASSEGVDTQYF. CDR3 DNA sequence: TGTGCCAGCAGCGAGGGGGTAGATACGCAGTATTTT. The full variable domain, completed using reference TRBV9 and TRBJ2-3, is DSGVTQTPKHLITATGQRVTLRCSPRSGDLSVYWYQQSLDQGLQFLIQYYNGEERAKGNILERFSAQQFPDLHSELNLSSLELGDSALYFCASSEGVDTQYFGPGTRLTVL.

The V gene is TRBV6-1, the J gene TRBJ2-5; either TRBD1 or TRBD2 may supply D (7 bases each). Deletions cut 8 bases from V and 5 bases from J, with 21 bases between. Germline V gene sequence: CDR1 MNHNS, CDR2 SASEGT. This CDR3 is built from 15 residues. This chain's CDR3 is CASGTPGGGLETQYF. The CDR3 nucleotides read TGTGCCAGCGGGACCCCAGGGGGGGGCCTTGAGACCCAGTACTTC.

V is TRBV4-3 and J is TRBJ2-1, with 9 bases matching TRBD1. V gave up 2 bases and J gave up 5 bases; unmatched junction bases: 4. Germline-derived CDR1 and CDR2 are LGHNA and YSLEER. The CDR3 covers 15 residues. The chain's CDR3 is CASSQRDRANNEQFF. The CDR3 nucleotides are TGCGCCAGCAGCCAACGGGACAGGGCGAACAATGAGCAGTTCTTC.

The chain has TRBV9 and TRBJ2-1; D is undetermined. This CDR3 is 11 amino acids long. Per the germline V gene, CDR1 is SGDLS and CDR2 is YYNGEE. Trimming took 0 bases from V and 10 from J, leaving 5 bases between them. The CDR3 sequence: CASSVVGEQFF. The CDR3 DNA follows: TGTGCCAGCAGCGTAGTGGGCGAGCAGTTCTTC. The full variable domain, rest sourced from reference TRBV9 and TRBJ2-1, is DSGVTQTPKHLITATGQRVTLRCSPRSGDLSVYWYQQSLDQGLQFLIQYYNGEERAKGNILERFSAQQFPDLHSELNLSSLELGDSALYFCASSVVGEQFFGPGTRLTVL.

The chain carries TRBV2 and TRBJ1-1, with no clear D. The V and J ends lost 5 bases and 2 bases respectively, with 12 bases between them. In germline, CDR1 is SNHLY, CDR2 FYNNEI. The length of the CDR3 is 14 residues. CDR3: CASSSETLNTEAFF. The CDR3 nucleotides read TGTGCCAGCAGTTCCGAGACACTAAACACTGAAGCTTTCTTT. Supplemented by reference TRBV2 and TRBJ1-1, the full variable domain reads EPEVTQTPSHQVTQMGQEVILRCVPISNHLYFYWYRQILGQKVEFLVSFYNNEISEKSEIFDDQFSVERPDGSNFTLKIRSTKLEDSAMYFCASSSETLNTEAFFGQGTRLTVV.

The CDR3 spells CASSFRAAKAGELFF. CDR3 coding DNA: TGTGCCAGCAGCTTCCGCGCGGCGAAGGCCGGGGAGCTGTTTTTT. The chain carries TRBV5-6 and TRBJ2-2, with D unclear. Trimming left V 2 bases short and J 6 bases short, with 14 bases between. The CDR3 is 15 amino acids. Germline V gene data show CDR1 as SGHDT and CDR2 as YYEEEE.

This chain connects TRBV7-8 to TRBJ2-7; D unresolved. CDR3 length: 11 amino acids. V lost 5 bases to trimming and J lost 2 bases, with 4 bases between them. The germline V gene encodes CDR1 SGHVS and CDR2 FQNEAQ. The CDR3 DNA reads TGTGCCAGCAGCCCAGCCTACGAGCAGTACTTC. Its translation is CASSPAYEQYF.

The V call is TRBV11-1, the J call TRBJ2-3, with 7 bases matching TRBD2. Germline V gene sequence: CDR1 SGHAT, CDR2 FQDESV (reference sequence). This CDR3 spans 14 amino acids. Trimming removed 4 bases from V and 3 bases from J; junction bases left unmatched: 4. CDR3 sequence: CASSSQAGTDTQYF. In DNA form, the CDR3 reads TGTGCCAGCAGCTCCCAAGCGGGGACAGATACGCAGTATTTT.

The chain is built from TRBV7-8 and TRBJ2-3; D not certain. The CDR3 totals 14 residues. Trimming cost V 5 bases and J 2 bases, with 11 bases left between them. CDR1 is SGHVS and CDR2 is FQNEAQ in the germline V gene. Here the CDR3 DNA reads TGTGCCAGCAGCCCACGGGCCATCACAGATACGCAGTATTTT. Its protein product is CASSPRAITDTQYF.

The chain is built from TRBV7-8 and TRBJ1-5; the D is unclear. This CDR3 region has 15 residues. From germline, CDR1 is SGHVS and CDR2 FQNEAQ. Trimming stripped 3 bases from V and 0 bases from J, with 9 bases between. The CDR3 sequence is CASSLRHHSNQPQHF. The DNA for the CDR3 is TGTGCCAGCAGCTTGAGACACCATAGCAATCAGCCCCAGCATTTT.

J is TRBJ1-5 and V is TRBV7-9; 8 positions match TRBD1. The CDR3 has 16 amino acids. Germline V gene data show CDR1 as SEHNR and CDR2 as FQNEAQ (reference sequence). V dropped 4 bases and J dropped 0; count of bases not matched to a gene: 5. In DNA form, the CDR3 reads TGTGCCAGCAGCTCAGGGACAGGCTATAGCAATCAGCCCCAGCATTTT. This sequence encodes CASSSGTGYSNQPQHF. The full variable domain, in which reference TRBV7-9 and TRBJ1-5 provide the parts outside the CDR3, is DTGVSQNPRHKITKRGQNVTFRCDPISEHNRLYWYRQTLGQGPEFLTYFQNEAQLEKSRLLSDRFSAERPKGSFSTLEIQRTEQGDSAMYLCASSSGTGYSNQPQHFGDGTRLSIL.

The chain employs TRBV30 and TRBJ1-6; the match to TRBD1 covers 7 bases. The CDR3 sequence is 14 residues long. Losses at the gene ends were 3 bases for V and 6 bases for J; bases not matched to a gene: 5. Germline CDR1 reads GTSNPN; CDR2 reads SVGIG (reference sequence). The CDR3 bases are TGTGCCTGGAGCTTTACAGGGGCTAATTCACCCCTCCACTTT. Its translation: CAWSFTGANSPLHF.

The rearrangement links TRBV5-5 to TRBJ1-1; D not resolved. The CDR3 spans 13 residues. Trimming shortened V by 2 bases and J by 1 base, and 6 bases separated the two germline ends. Germline V gene data show CDR1 as SGHKS and CDR2 as YYEKEE (reference sequence). The DNA of the CDR3 is TGTGCCAGCAGCTTTGGGAGGAACACTGAAGCTTTCTTT. Translated: CASSFGRNTEAFF.

The rearrangement uses TRBV2 and TRBJ2-1, with D hard to call. V dropped 4 bases and J dropped 9 bases, with 7 bases sitting between them. CDR3 length equals 11 residues. CDR1 and CDR2 from the germline V gene are SNHLY and FYNNEI. The CDR3 here is CASSGPIEQFF. CDR3 DNA: TGTGCCAGCAGTGGCCCCATTGAGCAGTTCTTC.

This sequence joins TRBV11-3 and TRBJ2-3, with 8 bases lining up with TRBD2. CDR1 and CDR2 from the germline V gene are SGHNT and YENEEA. V was pared by 3 bases and J by 3 bases, with 2 bases of the junction left unmatched. The CDR3 contains 14 residues. Written as DNA, the CDR3 is TGTGCCAGCAGCTTGGGCGGGGGGACAGATACGCAGTATTTT. Translation: CASSLGGGTDTQYF.

J is TRBJ1-1 and V is TRBV2, with D maybe TRBD1 (6 bases). Trimming pared 11 bases from V and 4 bases from J, leaving 23 bases between. The CDR3 sequence is 15 residues long. The V gene's germline CDR1 is SNHLY and CDR2 FYNNEI. CDR3 sequence (DNA): TGTGCCGCCTCGTCCGGGGGCTGGTCGCGCACTGAAGCTTTCTTT. Translation gives CAASSGGWSRTEAFF. The full variable domain, its missing parts supplied by reference TRBV2 and TRBJ1-1, is EPEVTQTPSHQVTQMGQEVILRCVPISNHLYFYWYRQILGQKVEFLVSFYNNEISEKSEIFDDQFSVERPDGSNFTLKIRSTKLEDSAMYFCAASSGGWSRTEAFFGQGTRLTVV.

The rearrangement joins TRBV7-4 to TRBJ2-7; 8 positions agree with TRBD2. Germline CDR1 reads SGHVT; CDR2 reads SQSDAQ. V trimming: 5 bases; J trimming: 3 bases; junction bases outside the gene matches: 9. The length of the CDR3 is 15 residues. The CDR3 DNA sequence: TGTGCCAGCAGCCCATACGGGGGGGGCCACTACGAGCAGTACTTC. It codes for CASSPYGGGHYEQYF.

J is TRBJ1-5 and V is TRBV25-1; TRBD1 agrees at 9 bases. The CDR3 length is 15 residues. Germline assignment: CDR1 MGHDK and CDR2 SYGVNS. V was pared by 4 bases and J by 4 bases, with 5 bases of the junction left unmatched. The CDR3 sequence is CASSGPQGANQPQHF. As DNA, the CDR3 is TGTGCCAGCAGTGGACCACAGGGGGCGAATCAGCCCCAGCATTTT.

This chain links TRBV6-1 with TRBJ1-2; D uncertain. This CDR3 spans 15 amino acids. Per the germline V gene, CDR1 is MNHNS and CDR2 is SASEGT. The germline V and J ends were trimmed by 1 base and 6 bases, with 15 bases remaining between them. The CDR3 reads CASSEDARSYHGYTF. CDR3 DNA sequence: TGTGCCAGCAGTGAAGACGCCAGGTCGTACCATGGCTACACCTTC.

V gene TRBV6-1 combines with J gene TRBJ2-7, with 9 positions matching TRBD1. V gave up 0 bases and J gave up 6 bases; unmatched junction bases: 15. This CDR3 is 18 amino acids long. Germline CDR1 reads MNHNS; CDR2 reads SASEGT. CDR3 nucleotides: TGTGCCAGCAGTGAAGCCGTGGATACCGGGACAGGGCTTTTCGAGCAGTACTTC. Its translation is CASSEAVDTGTGLFEQYF.

V usage is TRBV19 and J usage is TRBJ1-3; tentatively, D is TRBD1 (5 bases). The CDR3 totals 16 residues. V dropped 6 bases and J dropped 0 bases, with 15 bases sitting between them. The germline CDR1 and CDR2 sequences are LNHDA and SQIVND (reference sequence). The DNA of the CDR3 is TGTGCCAGTAGAAAGGGGCCGGGGAGCTCTGGAAACACCATATATTTT. Translating it yields CASRKGPGSSGNTIYF.

This chain connects TRBV5-1 to TRBJ2-5; D might be TRBD1 or TRBD2, each matching 5 bases. Germline CDR1 and CDR2: SGHRS and YFSETQ. The CDR3 runs to 13 residues. Trimming shortened V by 4 bases and J by 5 bases, and 12 bases separated the two germline ends. The CDR3 loop reads CASSRGRGETQYF. In DNA, the CDR3 is TGCGCCAGCAGCCGGGGCCGGGGTGAGACCCAGTACTTC.

The V call is TRBV18, the J call TRBJ2-1; no firm D call. Looked up from germline, CDR1 is KGHSH and CDR2 is LQKENI. This CDR3 comprises 13 residues. V was clipped by 0 bases and J by 8 bases, with 8 bases between them. DNA of the CDR3: TGTGCCAGCTCACCACCGAATTACGATGAGCAGTTCTTC. Amino acids: CASSPPNYDEQFF.

The rearrangement links TRBV28 to TRBJ2-3, with D possibly TRBD2 on 7 matching bases. V was trimmed by 8 bases and J by 0 bases, leaving 27 bases between them. The CDR3 is made up of 19 amino acids. Germline CDR1 reads MDHEN; CDR2 reads SYDVKM. The CDR3 nucleotides read TGTGCCAGCCGCTTGGGGGGGGCCATGGTTGGAGTCAGCACAGATACGCAGTATTTT. Translated, it gives CASRLGGAMVGVSTDTQYF.

The J gene is TRBJ1-2, the V gene TRBV6-5; D possibly corresponds to TRBD1 (5 bases). The CDR3 totals 12 residues. Germline CDR1 and CDR2: MNHEY and SVGAGI. Trimming removed 6 bases at V and 2 bases at J, with 7 bases between. The CDR3 bases are TGTGCCAGCAGGGACACAAACTATGGCTACACCTTC. It codes for CASRDTNYGYTF.